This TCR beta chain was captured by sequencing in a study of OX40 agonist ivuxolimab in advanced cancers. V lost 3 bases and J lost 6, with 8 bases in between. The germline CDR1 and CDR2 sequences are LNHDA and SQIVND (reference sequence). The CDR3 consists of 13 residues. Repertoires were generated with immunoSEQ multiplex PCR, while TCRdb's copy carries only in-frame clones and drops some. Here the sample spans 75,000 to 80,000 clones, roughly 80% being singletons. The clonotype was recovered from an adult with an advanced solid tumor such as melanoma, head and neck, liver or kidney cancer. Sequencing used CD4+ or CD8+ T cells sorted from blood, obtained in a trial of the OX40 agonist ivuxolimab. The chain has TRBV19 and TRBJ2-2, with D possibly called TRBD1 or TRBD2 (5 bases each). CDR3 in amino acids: CASSIQGPGELFF. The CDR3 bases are TGTGCCAGTAGTATTCAGGGACCCGGGGAGCTGTTTTTT.